The T cell receptor beta chain described here comes from a study of shared clonotypes between healthy human individuals. The length of the CDR3 is 18 residues. Germline V CDR1 and CDR2: MDHEN, SYDVKM. Remarks on this clone: Its antigen remains unknown. A far larger clone lies a single base away; this is likely a read error.

Nashville, Tennessee was home to all donors, who were Caucasian adults. Measured with immunoSEQ multiplex PCR; TCRdb has only the in-frame clones, and not every one. The table has approximately 440,000 clones, roughly four fifths seen once. Study results and limitations: Sequencing depth was expected to affect clonotype sharing among donors.

Sequencing was performed on PBMCs. This TCR came from a woman aged 40 to 50 in good health. Some clones in this sample may be carry-over from other donors' samples. The chain uses TRBV28 and TRBJ1-1; tentative D call: TRBD1 (5 bases). The CDR3 spells CASSLPTSTRGAVTEASF. The CDR3 bases are TGTGCCAGCAGTTTACCTACCTCCACTAGGGGCGCGGTCACTGAAGCTTCCTTT.